These T cell receptor beta chains were read from a single sample in a study of T cells in tumors after PD-1 blockade. Measured with immunoSEQ multiplex PCR; TCRdb has only the in-frame clones, and not every one. This sample carries about 59,000 clones, just under 80% of them seen once, and the ten largest clones take around an eighth. This specimen consisted of PBMCs, obtained before anti-PD-1 treatment. Receptors originate from a human donor with basal cell carcinoma. CDR3s include the opening cysteine and the closing phenylalanine or tryptophan. A D gene is named only where the DNA matches it firmly. Clone size is given for some rows only: seen once, a few or many times, or a class if the clone is expanded.

clone_size,d_call,v_call,j_call,cdr3_aa,cdr3_nt
NA,NA,TRBV27,TRBJ2-7,CASSTRGEGYEQYF,TGTGCCAGCAGTACCCGCGGCGAGGGCTACGAGCAGTACTTC
NA,TRBD1,TRBV2,TRBJ1-2,CAGAVDRDGYTF,TGTGCCGGCGCCGTGGACAGGGATGGCTACACCTTC
NA,NA,TRBV10-3,TRBJ2-7,CAISESLGEQYF,TGTGCCATCAGTGAGTCGCTGGGCGAGCAGTACTTC
NA,NA,TRBV5-6,TRBJ1-2,CASSPGPVSGGYTF,TGTGCCAGCAGCCCCGGGCCCGTCTCCGGCGGCTACACCTTC
once,NA,TRBV15,TRBJ1-6,CATSSLQGSPLHF,TGTGCCACCAGCAGCCTACAGGGTTCACCCCTCCACTTT
NA,NA,TRBV6-1,TRBJ2-7,CASSEGGGGMKGYEQYF,TGTGCCAGCAGTGAAGGGGGAGGGGGGATGAAGGGCTACGAGCAGTACTTC
NA,TRBD1,TRBV10-3,TRBJ1-3,CAISETGAHSGNTIYF,TGTGCCATCAGTGAGACAGGGGCTCACTCTGGAAACACCATATATTTT
few,NA,TRBV20-1,TRBJ1-4,CSARTGEGLFF,TGCAGTGCTAGAACCGGGGAGGGACTGTTTTTT
NA,NA,TRBV27,TRBJ2-7,CASMLMGPTYEQYF,TGTGCCAGCATGTTAATGGGCCCAACCTACGAGCAGTACTTC
NA,NA,TRBV6-5,TRBJ1-2,CASTSGSGQAKGYTF,TGTGCCAGCACCTCCGGTTCGGGACAAGCAAAAGGCTACACCTTC
NA,NA,TRBV12-5,TRBJ2-3,CASGLRLASTDTQYF,TGTGCTAGTGGTTTGCGGCTCGCTAGCACAGATACGCAGTATTTT
NA,NA,TRBV19,TRBJ1-5,CASSIKAENQPQHF,TGTGCCAGTAGTATTAAGGCAGAAAATCAGCCCCAGCATTTT
NA,TRBD2,TRBV27,TRBJ2-2,CASLRLAGMGGELFF,TGTGCCAGCCTCAGACTAGCGGGGATGGGCGGGGAGCTGTTTTTT
NA,NA,TRBV19,TRBJ1-1,CASSISNVNTEAFF,TGTGCCAGTAGTATAAGTAACGTGAACACTGAAGCTTTCTTT
NA,NA,TRBV2,TRBJ1-3,CASRTMDSGNTIYF,TGTGCCAGCAGGACGATGGACTCTGGAAACACCATATATTTT
NA,NA,TRBV18,TRBJ1-5,CASTERGSNQPQHF,TGTGCCAGCACGGAGCGGGGAAGCAATCAGCCCCAGCATTTT
NA,TRBD2,TRBV6-5,TRBJ2-1,CASFPASGGYNEQFF,TGTGCCAGCTTTCCGGCTAGCGGGGGATACAATGAGCAGTTCTTC
NA,NA,TRBV30,TRBJ2-5,CAWSVSGARETQYF,TGTGCCTGGAGTGTATCGGGGGCTCGAGAGACCCAGTACTTC
NA,TRBD1,TRBV7-9,TRBJ1-2,CASSLYGDSSYGYTF,TGTGCCAGCAGCTTATATGGGGACAGTTCCTATGGCTACACCTTC
NA,TRBD1,TRBV5-5,TRBJ1-5,CASSLGTGGTSNQPQHF,TGTGCCAGCAGCTTGGGGACAGGAGGAACTAGCAATCAGCCCCAGCATTTT
once,NA,TRBV20-1,TRBJ2-3,CSARDTDTQYF,TGCAGTGCTAGAGACACAGATACGCAGTATTTT
NA,NA,TRBV7-2,TRBJ1-4,CASSAKLEKLFF,TGTGCCAGCAGCGCCAAGCTTGAAAAACTGTTTTTT
once,NA,TRBV6-5,TRBJ1-2,CASSSEGYGYTF,TGTGCCAGCAGTTCGGAGGGTTATGGCTACACCTTC
once,NA,TRBV6-6,TRBJ2-7,CASSSNQFDEQYF,TGTGCCAGCAGTTCGAACCAGTTTGACGAGCAGTACTTC
NA,NA,TRBV9,TRBJ2-7,CASSGDDSSYEQYF,TGTGCCAGCAGCGGAGACGACAGCTCCTACGAGCAGTACTTC
NA,TRBD1,TRBV3-1/TRBV3-2,TRBJ2-5,CASSHRQGVQETQYF,TGTGCCAGCAGCCACAGACAGGGCGTCCAAGAGACCCAGTACTTC
NA,TRBD1,TRBV9,TRBJ1-2,CASSVTLDRGWHGYTF,TGTGCCAGCAGCGTAACCCTAGACAGGGGTTGGCATGGCTACACCTTC
NA,TRBD1,TRBV3-1/TRBV3-2,TRBJ1-2,CASSQYRQGSDYGYTF,TGTGCCAGCAGCCAATATCGACAGGGTAGCGACTATGGCTACACCTTC
NA,NA,TRBV19,TRBJ1-2,CASSIDPGRGGYTF,TGTGCCAGTAGTATAGATCCTGGACGCGGGGGCTACACCTTC
NA,NA,TRBV30,TRBJ1-1,CAWSVRGRDTEAFF,TGTGCCTGGAGTGTACGCGGCAGGGACACTGAAGCTTTCTTT
once,NA,TRBV3-1/TRBV3-2,TRBJ2-3,CASSQRGTDTQYF,TGTGCCAGCAGCCAACGGGGTACAGATACGCAGTATTTT
NA,NA,TRBV29-1,TRBJ1-2,CSVQFLSGYTF,TGCAGCGTCCAATTTTTGTCAGGCTACACCTTC
NA,TRBD1,TRBV2,TRBJ2-2,CASQGTGGTGELFF,TGTGCCAGCCAGGGAACAGGGGGGACCGGGGAGCTGTTTTTT
NA,NA,TRBV7-9,TRBJ2-1,CASSLAGRLNEQFF,TGTGCCAGCAGCTTAGCGGGACGGCTCAATGAGCAGTTCTTC
NA,NA,TRBV10-2,TRBJ1-2,CASAGDYGYTF,TGCGCCAGCGCGGGGGACTATGGCTACACCTTC
few,TRBD1,TRBV10-1,TRBJ2-7,CASSEPGQGAYEQYF,TGCGCCAGCAGTGAGCCGGGACAGGGGGCCTACGAGCAGTACTTC
NA,NA,TRBV13,TRBJ1-1,CASSRPGLAGAFF,TGTGCCAGCAGCCGTCCGGGACTGGCCGGGGCTTTCTTT